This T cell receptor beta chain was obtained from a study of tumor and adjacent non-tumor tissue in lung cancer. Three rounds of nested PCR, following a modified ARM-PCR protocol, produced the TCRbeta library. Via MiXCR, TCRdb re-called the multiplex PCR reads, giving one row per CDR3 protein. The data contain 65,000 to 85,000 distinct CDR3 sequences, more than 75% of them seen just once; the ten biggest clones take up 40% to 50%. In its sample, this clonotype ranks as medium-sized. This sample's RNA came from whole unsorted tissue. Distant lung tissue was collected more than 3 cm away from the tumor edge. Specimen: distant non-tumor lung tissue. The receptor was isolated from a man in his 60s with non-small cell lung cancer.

The CDR3 nucleotides are TGTGCCAGCAGCTTGGACAGCCCCTACGAGCAGTACTTC. Protein sequence: CASSLDSPYEQYF. V is TRBV5-5 and J is TRBJ2-7; the D is unclear. V was clipped by 0 bases and J by 2 bases, with 6 bases between them. This CDR3 is built from 13 residues. CDR1 is SGHKS, CDR2 YYEKEE, per germline (reference sequence). Variable domain in full (rest from reference TRBV5-5 and TRBJ2-7): DAGVTQSPTHLIKTRGQQVTLRCSPISGHKSVSWYQQVLGQGPQFIFQYYEKEERGRGNFPDRFSARQFPNYSSELNVNALLLGDSALYLCASSLDSPYEQYFGPGTRLTVT.